This TCR beta chain was captured by sequencing in a study of a mutant IDH1 vaccine in newly diagnosed glioma. Study background: Patients got radiotherapy, temozolomide, or both beforehand, and most got both. Study-level points and caveats: There were vaccine-induced immune responses in approximately 95% of the patients.

Time point of the sample: week 23, last vaccination. Every vaccination contained 300 ug of the mutant IDH1 20-mer peptide and was paired with topical imiquimod. There are 12 residues in the CDR3. This table comes from immunoSEQ multiplex PCR, and its TCRdb copy is limited to in-frame clones, with some not included. Seen here are under 45,000 clones, approximately 88% observed once, and the top ten hold about 2.4%. A remark on this clone: Its cognate antigen is unknown.

Sequencing used PBMCs, obtained from a glioma patient whose treatment included an IDH1 peptide vaccine. The sequence was obtained from a woman aged 18-35 years with glioma. Some clones in this sample may be carry-over from other donors' samples. The chain has TRBV21-1 and TRBJ1-1. TRBV21-1 is classified as a pseudogene. CDR3: CASSKVHEEAFF. DNA of the CDR3: TGTGCCAGCAGCAAAGTCCACGAGGAAGCTTTCTTT.